Below are 21 T cell receptor beta chains sequenced from a single sample in a study of CD8 T cells in Susac syndrome. RNA in amounts of roughly 0.5 to 1 ug was reverse transcribed with random hexamers. TCRdb used MiXCR to reprocess the immunoSEQ multiplex PCR reads, holding one entry per CDR3 protein. Of some 190,000 distinct CDR3 sequences listed, under 95% were seen once; the top ten hold around 0.1%. Sequenced sample: CD4+ T cells from PBMCs. The source is a human donor in good health.

This rearrangement joins TRBV7-2 to TRBJ2-3; TRBD2 agrees at 11 bases. The CDR3 sequence is 15 residues long. Germline trimming cut 1 base from V and 8 bases from J; bases unmatched to any gene: 5. Germline loops: CDR1 SGHTA, CDR2 FQGNSA. The CDR3 sequence is CASSLEGSGGGTQYF. CDR3 nucleotide sequence: TGTGCCAGCAGCTTAGAGGGTAGCGGGGGGGGTACGCAGTATTTT.

Only one count was recorded for this clonotype. The chain has TRBV29-1 and TRBJ1-3; D is perhaps TRBD1 (5 bases). V lost 8 bases, J lost 4 bases, and 15 bases lay in between. The CDR3 has 13 residues. Germline values: CDR1 SQVTM, CDR2 ANQGSEA. The CDR3 here is CSRLGVRGNTIYF. In DNA form, the CDR3 reads TGCAGCCGGTTGGGGGTTAGAGGAAACACCATATATTTT. Using reference TRBV29-1 and TRBJ1-3 for the parts outside the CDR3, the full variable domain is SAVISQKPSRDICQRGTSLTIQCQVDSQVTMMFWYRQQPGQSLTLIATANQGSEATYESGFVIDKFPISRPNLTFSTLTVSNMSPEDSSIYLCSRLGVRGNTIYFGEGSWLTVV.

This clonotype turned up a few times. CDR3 amino acids: CASSLIPVQGNTGELFF. In DNA form, the CDR3 reads TGTGCCAGCAGCTTAATACCCGTACAGGGAAACACCGGGGAGCTGTTTTTT. The chain recombines TRBV7-2 with TRBJ2-2; maybe TRBD1 (6 bases). The germline V gene has CDR1 SGHTA and CDR2 FQGNSA. The CDR3 totals 17 residues. Between the trimmed V and J ends, which lost 2 bases and 2 bases, there was a span of 15 bases.

The chain is built from TRBV7-8 and TRBJ1-5, with D maybe TRBD1 (6 bases). CDR3 length equals 15 residues. Trimming cost V 1 base and J 2 bases, with 9 bases left between them. The germline CDR1 and CDR2 sequences are SGHVS and FQNEAQ. The CDR3 region has the DNA TGTGCCAGCAGCTTAGGAAGGACAGGCAATCAGCCCCAGCATTTT. Protein sequence: CASSLGRTGNQPQHF. Variable domain in full (rest from reference TRBV7-8 and TRBJ1-5): GAGVSQSPRYKVAKRGQDVALRCDPISGHVSLFWYQQALGQGPEFLTYFQNEAQLDKSGLPSDRFFAERPEGSVSTLKIQRTQQEDSAVYLCASSLGRTGNQPQHFGDGTRLSIL.

This clonotype was seen once. The gene calls are TRBV13 and TRBJ2-3, with D possibly being TRBD2 (7 bases). Trimming left V 4 bases short and J 4 bases short, with 21 bases between. CDR1 PRHDT and CDR2 FYEKMQ come from the germline V gene (reference sequence). CDR3 length: 17 residues. The CDR3 spells CASSYPGGGALPDTQYF. CDR3 DNA sequence: TGTGCCAGCAGCTACCCAGGAGGGGGGGCTTTGCCAGATACGCAGTATTTT.

The rearrangement joins TRBV5-4 to TRBJ2-3; TRBD1 agrees at 7 bases. The CDR3 has 15 amino acids. Germline values: CDR1 SGHNT, CDR2 YYREEE (reference sequence). The junction had 7 bases not matched to a gene; V was cut back by 3 bases and J by 3 bases. The CDR3 spells CASSSGTAMTDTQYF. The CDR3 DNA is TGTGCCAGCAGCTCCGGGACAGCTATGACAGATACGCAGTATTTT. The whole variable domain, filled in from reference TRBV5-4 and TRBJ2-3, reads ETGVTQSPTHLIKTRGQQVTLRCSSQSGHNTVSWYQQALGQGPQFIFQYYREEENGRGNFPPRFSGLQFPNYSSELNVNALELDDSALYLCASSSGTAMTDTQYFGPGTRLTVL.

The chain uses TRBV28 and TRBJ1-4, with 7 bases matching TRBD1. V trimming: 3 bases; J trimming: 13 bases; junction bases outside the gene matches: 14. The length of the CDR3 is 15 residues. The germline V gene encodes CDR1 MDHEN and CDR2 SYDVKM. In nucleotides, the CDR3 is TGTGCCAGCAGTTTCCCGGCGGACAGGCCGGTTGGACTGTTTTTT. Translation: CASSFPADRPVGLFF.

The rearrangement joins TRBV2 to TRBJ1-1; TRBD1 might be the D (5 bases). The CDR3 spans 13 residues. Trimming removed 8 bases from V and 4 bases from J, with 14 bases in between. Germline V gene data show CDR1 as SNHLY and CDR2 as FYNNEI. This chain's CDR3 is CASSLGGVTEAFF. Written as DNA, the CDR3 is TGTGCCAGCTCCTTGGGGGGGGTCACTGAAGCTTTCTTT.

The V and J genes are TRBV19 and TRBJ2-6; D is ambiguous. CDR1 LNHDA and CDR2 SQIVND come from the germline V gene (reference sequence). The CDR3 length is 14 residues. Trimming took off 4 bases at V and 2 bases at J, with 6 bases between the two ends. The CDR3 loop is CASSKDPGANVLTF. CDR3 DNA: TGTGCCAGTAGTAAAGACCCTGGGGCCAACGTCCTGACTTTC.

Only one count was recorded for this clonotype. V and J are TRBV2 and TRBJ1-2; D might be TRBD1 (5 bases). The CDR3 is made up of 11 amino acids. Germline values: CDR1 SNHLY, CDR2 FYNNEI. Trimming cost V 8 bases and J 4 bases, with 8 bases left between them. The CDR3 protein is CASGARYGYTF. The CDR3 bases are TGTGCCAGCGGGGCCCGCTATGGCTACACCTTC.

The gene calls are TRBV18 and TRBJ1-5; 7 nucleotides agree with TRBD1. CDR1 is KGHSH, CDR2 LQKENI, per germline. The CDR3 contains 17 residues. V gave up 1 base and J gave up 1 base; unmatched junction bases: 7. The CDR3 region is CASSPQRDRISNQPQHF. The CDR3 DNA reads as TGTGCCAGCTCACCACAACGGGACAGAATAAGCAATCAGCCCCAGCATTTT.

V gene TRBV12-3 or TRBV12-4 combines with J gene TRBJ1-5; the D is unclear. V was shortened by 5 bases and J by 5 bases, with 10 bases between the two germline ends. The CDR3 loop spans 13 amino acids. The CDR3 spells CASSVASYQPQHF. CDR3 sequence (DNA): TGTGCCAGCAGTGTGGCCTCCTATCAGCCCCAGCATTTT.

The CDR3 DNA sequence: TGTGCCGGTCAGCAGCTGGACACCGGGGAGCTGTTTTTT. This encodes CAGQQLDTGELFF. The chain has TRBV28 and TRBJ2-2; D unresolved. Looked up from germline, CDR1 is MDHEN and CDR2 is SYDVKM. The CDR3 totals 13 residues. V lost 11 bases to trimming and J lost 3 bases, with 13 bases between them.

The V and J genes are TRBV7-9 and TRBJ2-1; maybe TRBD2 (6 bases). CDR1 is SEHNR and CDR2 is FQNEAQ in the germline V gene (reference sequence). The CDR3 covers 13 residues. The V end was cut by 1 base, the J end by 8 bases, with 9 bases between. The CDR3 coding sequence is TGTGCCAGCAGCTTAGTTGGGGGGTATGAGCAGTTCTTC. This gives the protein CASSLVGGYEQFF. Full variable domain (remainder filled in from reference TRBV7-9 and TRBJ2-1): DTGVSQNPRHKITKRGQNVTFRCDPISEHNRLYWYRQTLGQGPEFLTYFQNEAQLEKSRLLSDRFSAERPKGSFSTLEIQRTEQGDSAMYLCASSLVGGYEQFFGPGTRLTVL.

This clonotype appeared a single time. The V and J genes are TRBV6-5 and TRBJ1-2; possible D gene TRBD1, 6 bases. The CDR3 runs 14 residues. V lost 6 bases, J lost 4 bases, and 15 bases lay in between. CDR1 MNHEY and CDR2 SVGAGI come from the germline V gene. The CDR3 loop reads CASSTRGGVYGYTF. In DNA form, the CDR3 reads TGTGCCAGCAGCACCCGGGGGGGCGTCTATGGCTACACCTTC.

The chain uses TRBV10-3 and TRBJ2-6; no definite D call. Germline CDR1 is ENHRY and CDR2 is SYGVKD. This CDR3 is built from 18 residues. Trimming stripped 0 bases from V and 1 base from J, with 13 bases between. The CDR3 coding sequence is TGTGCCATCAGTGAGTCGCAGCGTTCGAGGTCTGGGGCCAACGTCCTGACTTTC. Protein: CAISESQRSRSGANVLTF.

The V and J genes are TRBV2 and TRBJ1-4; TRBD1 matches 7 bases. The germline V gene encodes CDR1 SNHLY and CDR2 FYNNEI. The junction had 8 bases not matched to a gene; V was cut back by 7 bases and J by 6 bases. The CDR3 runs to 14 residues. CDR3 sequence: CASNKGQLDEKLFF. The CDR3 DNA reads TGTGCCAGCAATAAGGGACAGTTGGATGAAAAACTGTTTTTT.

DNA for the CDR3: TGTGCCAGTACCCGGGCGGCACCGAACACCGGGGAGCTGTTTTTT. This encodes CASTRAAPNTGELFF. This chain uses TRBV19 with TRBJ2-2; no firm D call. This CDR3 is built from 15 residues. Germline-derived CDR1 and CDR2 are LNHDA and SQIVND (reference sequence). V was pared by 7 bases and J by 0 bases, with 12 bases between. Full variable domain (rest looked up from reference TRBV19 and TRBJ2-2): DGGITQSPKYLFRKEGQNVTLSCEQNLNHDAMYWYRQDPGQGLRLIYYSQIVNDFQKGDIAEGYSVSREKKESFPLTVTSAQKNPTAFYLCASTRAAPNTGELFFGEGSRLTVL.

The chain couples TRBV20-1 to TRBJ1-5; 10 bases are a match to TRBD1. Germline V gene lookup returns CDR1 DFQATT and CDR2 SNEGSKA (reference sequence). After removal of 1 base from V and 3 bases from J, the junction contained 9 bases not matched to a gene. This CDR3 spans 17 amino acids. The chain's CDR3 is CSARVHGQGVINQPQHF. The CDR3 coding sequence is TGCAGTGCTAGAGTTCATGGACAGGGGGTTATCAATCAGCCCCAGCATTTT.

The V and J genes are TRBV30 and TRBJ2-5, with 7 bases identical to TRBD2. V lost 6 bases to trimming and J lost 6 bases; unmatched junction nucleotides: 4. The germline V gene has CDR1 GTSNPN and CDR2 SVGIG (reference sequence). The CDR3 has 11 amino acids. The chain's CDR3 is CACWEGKTQYF. The DNA of the CDR3 is TGTGCCTGTTGGGAGGGGAAGACCCAGTACTTC.

CDR3 bases: TGCAGTGCTAGGTGGGCGGGGCTTCCCTACGAGCAGTACGTC. Its translation: CSARWAGLPYEQYV. This chain connects TRBV20-1 to TRBJ2-7; a possible D gene is TRBD2 (6 bases). Trimming removed 3 bases from V and 2 bases from J, with 14 bases in between. The CDR3 runs 14 residues. Germline values: CDR1 DFQATT, CDR2 SNEGSKA (reference sequence).